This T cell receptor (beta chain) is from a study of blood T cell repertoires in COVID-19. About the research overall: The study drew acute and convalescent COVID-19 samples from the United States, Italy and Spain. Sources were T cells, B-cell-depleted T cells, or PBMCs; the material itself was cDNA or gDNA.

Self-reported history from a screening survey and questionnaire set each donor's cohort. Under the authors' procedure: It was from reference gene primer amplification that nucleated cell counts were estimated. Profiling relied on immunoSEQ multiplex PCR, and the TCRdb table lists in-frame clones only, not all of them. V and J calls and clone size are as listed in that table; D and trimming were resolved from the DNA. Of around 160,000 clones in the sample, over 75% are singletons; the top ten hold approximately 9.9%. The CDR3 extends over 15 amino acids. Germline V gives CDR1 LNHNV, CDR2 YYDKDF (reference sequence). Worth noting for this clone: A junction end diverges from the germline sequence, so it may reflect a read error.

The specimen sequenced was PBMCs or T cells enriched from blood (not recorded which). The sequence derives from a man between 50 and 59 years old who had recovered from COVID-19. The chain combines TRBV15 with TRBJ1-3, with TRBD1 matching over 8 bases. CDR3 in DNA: TGTGCCACCAGCCGAGACAGGGGCACTGGAAACACCATATATTTT. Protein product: CATSRDRGTGNTIYF.